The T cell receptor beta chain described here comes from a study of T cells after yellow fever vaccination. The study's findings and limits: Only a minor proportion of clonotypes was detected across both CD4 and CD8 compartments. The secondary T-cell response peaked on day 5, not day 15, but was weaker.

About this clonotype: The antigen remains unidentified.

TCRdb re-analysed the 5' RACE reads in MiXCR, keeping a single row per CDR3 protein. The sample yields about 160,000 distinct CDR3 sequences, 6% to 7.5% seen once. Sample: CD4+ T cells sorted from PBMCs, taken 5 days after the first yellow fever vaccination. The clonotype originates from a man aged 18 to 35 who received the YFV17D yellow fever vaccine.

CDR3 nucleotide sequence: TGTGCCACCAGTGATCCACGGACCGAGGCAGATACGCAGTATTTT. It translates to CATSDPRTEADTQYF. This rearrangement joins TRBV24-1 to TRBJ2-3; D gene unclear. The CDR3 is made up of 15 amino acids. CDR1 is KGHDR, CDR2 SFDVKD, per germline. Deletions cut 3 bases from V and 4 bases from J, with 13 bases between.